These 27 T cell receptor beta chains originate from one sample sequenced in a study of blood T cell repertoires in COVID-19. Repertoires were generated with immunoSEQ multiplex PCR, while TCRdb's copy carries only in-frame clones and drops some. This sample has roughly 100,000 clones, with about 90% found just once. Sequencing was done on a sample of peripheral blood. The receptors were gathered from a human donor in a cohort sampled during active COVID-19.

The chain couples TRBV7-7 to TRBJ2-6; D is undetermined. V was cut by 5 bases and J by 3 bases, with 14 bases left in between. Per germline, CDR1 SSHAT and CDR2 FNYEAQ (reference sequence). The CDR3 spans 16 residues. CDR3 coding DNA: TGTGCCAGCAGCCCCTCGGTAGTCTTTGGGGCCAACGTCCTGACTTTC. This translates into CASSPSVVFGANVLTF.

The sample holds one count of this clone. J is TRBJ1-3 and V is TRBV9, with D maybe TRBD1 (5 bases). Germline lookup yields CDR1 SGDLS and CDR2 YYNGEE. Trimming removed 4 bases at V and 4 bases at J, with 15 bases between. The CDR3 has 15 residues. CDR3 residues: CASSKEGRGGNTIYF. Written as DNA, the CDR3 is TGTGCCAGCAGCAAAGAGGGACGGGGGGGAAACACCATATATTTT.

With respect to this clone: Other DNA sequences in this specimen translate into the identical CDR3. The V gene is TRBV5-4, the J gene TRBJ2-4; maybe TRBD1 (5 bases). The germline V gene encodes CDR1 SGHNT and CDR2 YYREEE (reference sequence). This CDR3 spans 12 amino acids. The germline V and J ends were trimmed by 3 bases and 7 bases, with 8 bases remaining between them. As DNA, the CDR3 is TGTGCCAGCAGCTCGCCAGGGAACATTCAGTACTTC. It yields the protein CASSSPGNIQYF.

The rearrangement uses TRBV3-1 (or the pseudogene TRBV3-2) and TRBJ2-3, with 11 bases matching TRBD2. The CDR3 runs to 15 residues. V was clipped by 5 bases and J by 2 bases; unmatched bases: 3. Germline CDR1 LGHDT, CDR2 YNNKEL (reference sequence). The CDR3 protein is CASSTTSGDTDTQYF. DNA of the CDR3: TGTGCCAGCAGCACGACTAGCGGGGACACAGATACGCAGTATTTT.

The chain is built from TRBV4-1 and TRBJ2-7; 8 bases agree with TRBD1. Germline V CDR1 and CDR2: MGHRA, YSYEKL. This CDR3 has 14 residues. V was clipped by 6 bases and J by 2 bases; unmatched bases: 6. DNA for the CDR3: TGCGCCAGCAGAGGGGCAGGGGGCGCCTACGAGCAGTACTTC. Amino acid sequence: CASRGAGGAYEQYF.

This clone was seen once. The V gene is TRBV3-1 (or the pseudogene TRBV3-2), the J gene TRBJ1-2, with 9 nucleotides matching TRBD1. Trimming cost V 5 bases and J 6 bases; bases outside gene matches: 10. Germline CDR1 is LGHDT and CDR2 is YNNKEL (reference sequence). The length of the CDR3 is 15 residues. The CDR3 spells CASSDTTGGWNGYTF. Here the CDR3 DNA reads TGTGCCAGCAGCGACACAACAGGGGGCTGGAATGGCTACACCTTC.

The chain uses TRBV6-2 or TRBV6-3 and TRBJ1-4; D call uncertain. The CDR3 runs to 13 residues. Deletions cut 0 bases from V and 9 bases from J, with 8 bases between. Germline CDR1 MNHEY, CDR2 SVGEGT. The DNA for the CDR3 is TGTGCCAGCAGTTACTCCGGGGAGAAAAAACTGTTTTTT. The encoded protein is CASSYSGEKKLFF.

The chain links TRBV6-5 to TRBJ2-1, with 7 bases aligning to TRBD2. The trim removed 8 bases at V and 5 bases at J, leaving 9 bases unmatched. The V gene's germline CDR1 is MNHEY and CDR2 SVGAGI. This CDR3 is 14 amino acids long. CDR3 sequence: CASLGGGRDNEQFF. The CDR3 nucleotides are TGTGCCAGCCTCGGTGGGGGGAGGGACAATGAGCAGTTCTTC.

V and J are TRBV7-3 and TRBJ2-1; possibly TRBD2 for D (5 bases). The CDR3 is 13 residues long. Trimming took off 2 bases at V and 9 bases at J, with 11 bases between the two ends. Germline CDR1 and CDR2: SGHTA and FQGTGA. CDR3 amino acids: CASSLGSLGEQFF. CDR3 coding DNA: TGTGCCAGCAGCTTAGGGAGTCTTGGTGAGCAGTTCTTC.

The chain has TRBV30 and TRBJ1-5, with D maybe TRBD1 (6 bases). In germline, CDR1 is GTSNPN, CDR2 SVGIG (reference sequence). V was cut by 1 base and J by 7 bases, with 11 bases left in between. This CDR3 is built from 13 residues. This chain's CDR3 is CAWSAGGGQPQHF. The CDR3 DNA is TGTGCCTGGAGTGCCGGGGGGGGCCAGCCCCAGCATTTT.

This chain joins TRBV25-1 and TRBJ2-7; no definite D call. Germline lookup yields CDR1 MGHDK and CDR2 SYGVNS. The CDR3 has 12 residues. The germline V and J ends were trimmed by 4 bases and 3 bases, with 7 bases remaining between them. The DNA of the CDR3 is TGTGCCAGCAGTGGTTTCTACTACGAGCAGTACTTC. It codes for CASSGFYYEQYF.

CDR3 bases: TGTGCCAGCAGCTTGAAAGGACAGGTCACGAGGGAGTACTTC. Residues: CASSLKGQVTREYF. The chain links TRBV5-4 to TRBJ2-7, with TRBD1 matching 7 bases. CDR3 size: 14 residues. Germline CDR1 and CDR2: SGHNT and YYREEE (reference sequence). After removal of 1 base from V and 11 bases from J, the junction contained 12 bases not matched to a gene.

This clone is a singleton in its sample. This sequence joins TRBV5-1 and TRBJ1-2, with D hard to call. Germline CDR1 is SGHRS and CDR2 is YFSETQ. CDR3 length equals 15 residues. Trimming left V 0 bases short and J 6 bases short, with 15 bases between. This chain's CDR3 is CASSLAWSQTDGYTF. CDR3 coding DNA: TGCGCCAGCAGCTTGGCCTGGAGTCAGACCGATGGCTACACCTTC.

V gene TRBV7-9 combines with J gene TRBJ2-7; 12 bases are shared with TRBD2. Germline assignment: CDR1 SEHNR and CDR2 FQNEAQ (reference sequence). There are 15 residues in the CDR3. With V trimmed by 2 bases and J by 2 bases, 1 base remained unmatched. The CDR3 region is CASSLLAGGTYEQYF. CDR3 sequence (DNA): TGTGCCAGCAGCTTACTAGCGGGGGGGACCTACGAGCAGTACTTC.

The V and J genes are TRBV5-1 and TRBJ1-5; a weak D match, TRBD1 (6 bases). The V and J ends lost 5 bases and 2 bases respectively, with 14 bases between them. Germline CDR1 and CDR2: SGHRS and YFSETQ. This CDR3 spans 15 amino acids. CDR3: CASRTGLGGNQPQHF. For the CDR3, the DNA is TGCGCCAGCAGGACAGGACTAGGGGGCAATCAGCCCCAGCATTTT.

The chain carries TRBV19 and TRBJ2-6; 11 nucleotides agree with TRBD1. V shed 6 bases and J 0 bases; nucleotides not matched to a gene: 7. Germline V lookup: CDR1 LNHDA, CDR2 SQIVND (reference sequence). The CDR3 runs to 18 residues. The DNA for the CDR3 is TGTGCCAGTAGCGCCGGGACAGGGGGGAACTCTGGGGCCAACGTCCTGACTTTC. Protein: CASSAGTGGNSGANVLTF.

The sample holds one count of this clone. The gene calls are TRBV7-3 and TRBJ1-2, with 8 bases that match TRBD1. Germline assignment: CDR1 SGHTA and CDR2 FQGTGA. With 5 bases clipped from V and 0 bases from J, the junction kept 5 bases outside the gene matches. The CDR3 extends over 15 amino acids. The CDR3 DNA sequence: TGTGCCAGCAGCCAGGACAGGGCCTCTAACTATGGCTACACCTTC. Protein: CASSQDRASNYGYTF.

The chain has TRBV27 and TRBJ1-4, with 7 bases identical to TRBD1. Germline CDR1 reads MNHEY; CDR2 reads SMNVEV (reference sequence). V was pared by 5 bases and J by 7 bases, with 7 bases of the junction left unmatched. The CDR3 extends over 14 amino acids. CDR3 bases: TGTGCCAGCAGTCCCGACAGGGCGGGTGAAAAACTGTTTTTT. The encoded protein is CASSPDRAGEKLFF.

The chain employs TRBV12-5 and TRBJ2-7; a possible D gene is TRBD2 (6 bases). The ends were cut back, 4 bases at V and 0 bases at J, with 13 bases in the middle. Looked up from germline, CDR1 is LGHNT and CDR2 is FRNRAP. There are 15 residues in the CDR3. The CDR3 DNA reads as TGTGCTAGTGGTTCGCGTCCGGGACTCTCCTACGAGCAGTACTTC. It is translated as CASGSRPGLSYEQYF.

J is TRBJ1-1 and V is TRBV7-9, with TRBD1 identical over 8 bases. CDR1 SEHNR and CDR2 FQNEAQ come from the germline V gene (reference sequence). The V and J ends lost 3 bases and 4 bases, in that order; junction bases with no gene match: 7. The CDR3 loop spans 15 amino acids. The CDR3 spells CASSFQGAVVTEAFF. Written as DNA, the CDR3 is TGTGCCAGCAGCTTTCAGGGGGCTGTTGTCACTGAAGCTTTCTTT. Full variable domain (remainder filled in from reference TRBV7-9 and TRBJ1-1): DTGVSQNPRHKITKRGQNVTFRCDPISEHNRLYWYRQTLGQGPEFLTYFQNEAQLEKSRLLSDRFSAERPKGSFSTLEIQRTEQGDSAMYLCASSFQGAVVTEAFFGQGTRLTVV.

The rearrangement joins TRBV6-5 to TRBJ1-1; D gene ambiguous. Germline values: CDR1 MNHEY, CDR2 SVGAGI. V dropped 6 bases and J dropped 5 bases, with 16 bases sitting between them. CDR3 length: 14 amino acids. The DNA of the CDR3 is TGTGCCAGCAGCCACGACACGGTAAGGACTGAAGCTTTCTTT. Translated: CASSHDTVRTEAFF.

This chain connects TRBV19 to TRBJ1-2, with D possibly matching TRBD1 (5 bases). The CDR3 loop spans 11 amino acids. Germline V lookup: CDR1 LNHDA, CDR2 SQIVND (reference sequence). V was trimmed by 10 bases and J by 6 bases, leaving 12 bases between them. The CDR3 spells CAIRAGHGYTF. Written as DNA, the CDR3 is TGTGCCATCAGGGCGGGGCATGGCTACACCTTC.

CDR3 coding DNA: TGTGCCAGCTTACGGACAGGGAGCACCGGGGAGCTGTTTTTT. This codes for CASLRTGSTGELFF. This chain links TRBV18 with TRBJ2-2, with 8 bases lining up with TRBD1. The CDR3 covers 14 residues. Germline CDR1 reads KGHSH; CDR2 reads LQKENI. With V trimmed by 7 bases and J by 4 bases, 5 bases remained unmatched.

The DNA of the CDR3 is TGTGCCTGGAATGAGGGCGAAGCCAAAAACATTCAGTACTTC. Amino acids: CAWNEGEAKNIQYF. The genes are TRBV30 and TRBJ2-4, with D possibly being TRBD2 (5 bases). Trimming stripped 4 bases from V and 0 bases from J, with 10 bases between. The CDR3 spans 14 residues. Per the germline V gene, CDR1 is GTSNPN and CDR2 is SVGIG (reference sequence).

The chain uses TRBV7-9 and TRBJ2-5; 7 positions agree with TRBD2. CDR1 and CDR2 (germline): SEHNR, FQNEAQ (reference sequence). Trimming took 0 bases from V and 1 from J; bases not matched to a gene: 2. CDR3 size: 15 residues. CDR3 sequence reads: CASSLAREAQETQYF. DNA of the CDR3: TGTGCCAGCAGCTTAGCTCGGGAGGCCCAAGAGACCCAGTACTTC. Using reference TRBV7-9 and TRBJ2-5 for the parts outside the CDR3, the full variable domain is DTGVSQNPRHKITKRGQNVTFRCDPISEHNRLYWYRQTLGQGPEFLTYFQNEAQLEKSRLLSDRFSAERPKGSFSTLEIQRTEQGDSAMYLCASSLAREAQETQYFGPGTRLLVL.

V is TRBV16 and J is TRBJ1-1; no clear D gene. CDR3 length: 14 amino acids. V was shortened by 3 bases and J by 1 base, with 9 bases between the two germline ends. The germline V gene encodes CDR1 KGHSY and CDR2 FQNENV. The DNA for the CDR3 is TGTGCCAGCAGCCACCCGGCGGGGAACACTGAAGCTTTCTTT. This translates into CASSHPAGNTEAFF.

V and J are TRBV15 and TRBJ1-2; maybe TRBD1 (5 bases). The V and J ends lost 0 bases and 8 bases respectively, with 10 bases between them. CDR1 and CDR2 (germline): LNHNV, YYDKDF (reference sequence). The CDR3 has 13 amino acids. Here the CDR3 DNA reads TGTGCCACCAGCAGAGATAGAACAGGAGGCTACACCTTC. It yields the protein CATSRDRTGGYTF.